Presented here are 9 T cell receptor beta chains from one specimen sequenced in a study of shared clonotypes between healthy human individuals (dated by TCRdb to the early 2020s). Library preparation was by the immunoSEQ multiplex PCR assay. In TCRdb, the immuneACCESS table is reduced to in-frame sequences with V and J assigned. These tables do not hold every clone; where another copy was compared, an unresolved V gene accounts for under half, and the others remain unexplained. This sample gives roughly 2.5 million clones in total; roughly nine tenths of them show up just once. The ten largest clones represent about 0.13% of the sample. Sequenced input: naive CD4+ T cells sorted from blood. Taken with the paper, the label for cell subset or site translates to: CD45RA+ positively selected. The receptor source for this set is a man younger than 35 in good health.

The J gene is TRBJ2-1, the V gene TRBV7-9, with 9 bases lining up with TRBD2. J lost 0 bases, V lost 5 bases, and 8 bases had no gene match. The CDR3 contains 17 residues. Germline V gene data show CDR1 as SEHNR and CDR2 as FQNEAQ (reference sequence). The CDR3 DNA reads as TGTGCCAGCAGCCCTTCTAGCGGGAAGAGCTCCTACAATGAGCAGTTCTTC. Its translation is CASSPSSGKSSYNEQFF.

A single count supports this clone. The V gene is TRBV6-4, the J gene TRBJ1-5; perhaps TRBD1 as D (5 bases). CDR1 and CDR2 from the germline V gene are MRHNA and SNTAGT. There are 16 residues in the CDR3. Trimming stripped 3 bases from V and 4 bases from J, with 16 bases between. CDR3 region: CASSDGGVRVNQPQHF. DNA of the CDR3: TGTGCCAGCAGTGATGGGGGGGTACGGGTTAATCAGCCCCAGCATTTT.

The genes are TRBV7-9 and TRBJ2-1, with 7 bases fitting TRBD2. CDR1 and CDR2 from the germline V gene are SEHNR and FQNEAQ (reference sequence). There are 16 residues in the CDR3. J was trimmed by 4 bases and V by 4 bases; bases with no gene match: 10. This chain's CDR3 is CASSSAPSGTYNEQFF. CDR3 coding DNA: TGTGCCAGCAGCTCTGCCCCTAGCGGTACTTACAATGAGCAGTTCTTC.

This clone is a singleton in its sample. The J gene is TRBJ1-2, the V gene TRBV6-5, with unresolved D. The CDR3 is 14 residues long. Germline values: CDR1 MNHEY, CDR2 SVGAGI. V was trimmed by 6 bases and J by 4 bases, leaving 15 bases between them. The DNA of the CDR3 is TGTGCCAGCAGCCAGGACCGATCCACCTATGGCTACACCTTC. It translates to CASSQDRSTYGYTF.

CDR3 in amino acids: CASSLGRRESGYTF. The CDR3 nucleotides are TGTGCCAGCAGCCTTGGACGCCGAGAGTCCGGCTACACCTTC. V is TRBV5-4 and J is TRBJ1-2; no definite D call. The CDR3 extends over 14 amino acids. V lost 4 bases, J lost 8 bases, and 18 bases lay in between. CDR1 and CDR2 (germline): SGHNT, YYREEE (reference sequence).

This clone was observed once. This CDR3 is also generated by other DNA sequences in the sample. The CDR3 is CASSPSGYEQYF. For the CDR3, the DNA is TGTGCCAGCAGCCCGAGCGGGTACGAGCAGTACTTC. The chain uses TRBV7-2 and TRBJ2-7; D is perhaps TRBD2 (6 bases). V was clipped by 5 bases and J by 4 bases, with 9 bases between them. Germline CDR1 reads SGHTA; CDR2 reads FQGNSA. The length of the CDR3 is 12 residues.

This clone was picked up one time. V is TRBV5-6 and J is TRBJ2-7, with 13 nucleotides matching TRBD2. The CDR3 sequence is 17 residues long. The V gene's germline CDR1 is SGHDT and CDR2 YYEEEE. V was clipped by 0 bases and J by 3 bases; unmatched bases: 6. CDR3 in amino acids: CASSLDTSGRALYEQYF. Here the CDR3 DNA reads TGTGCCAGCAGCTTGGATACTAGCGGGAGGGCCCTCTACGAGCAGTACTTC.

The rearrangement joins TRBV6-5 to TRBJ2-7; possibly TRBD2 for D (5 bases). Germline values: CDR1 MNHEY, CDR2 SVGAGI. V gave up 0 bases and J gave up 6 bases, with 12 bases separating them. The CDR3 spans 14 residues. CDR3 DNA: TGTGCCAGCAGTTACTCGAAGGGCCGGGGCGAGCAGTACTTC. It translates to CASSYSKGRGEQYF.

Details on this clone: Within the sample, other DNA sequences also encode this same CDR3. CDR3 DNA sequence: TGCGCCAGCAGCTTGGTACTACAAGAGACCCAGTACTTC. It is translated as CASSLVLQETQYF. The rearrangement links TRBV5-1 to TRBJ2-5; D not resolved. The CDR3 totals 13 residues. In germline, CDR1 is SGHRS, CDR2 YFSETQ. The V gene lost 0 bases and the J gene lost 2 bases, with 5 bases spanning the gap.